The table lists the clone carrying this T cell receptor beta chain with a few counts. This record belongs to a study of blood T cell repertoires in COVID-19. The wider study: Sites in the United States, Italy and Spain provided acute and convalescent COVID-19 samples. Nucleic acid was either cDNA or gDNA, and it came from T cells, B-cell-depleted T cells, or PBMCs.

Germline V gene lookup returns CDR1 MNHEY and CDR2 SMNVEV (reference sequence). This CDR3 has 15 amino acids. J lost 0 bases, V lost 10 bases, and 9 bases had no gene match. Original data processing: Amplified reference gene primers provided the basis for estimating nucleated cell counts. The data were produced by immunoSEQ multiplex PCR, yet TCRdb's version contains in-frame clones alone and is incomplete. V and J calls and clone size are those listed in that table; D and trimming were worked out from the DNA. The data hold 200,000 to 250,000 clones, with around 90% observed a single time. Source material: peripheral blood. The sequence came from a woman in her seventies with active or convalescent COVID-19. This rearrangement joins TRBV27 to TRBJ1-5; 7 bases are shared with TRBD1. As DNA, the CDR3 is TGTGCCACCAAGAGGGGGCAACATAGCAATCAGCCCCAGCATTTT. Protein sequence: CATKRGQHSNQPQHF.